What follows describes a single T cell receptor beta chain. This CDR3 is also generated by other DNA sequences in the sample. The data were obtained in a study of cytomegalovirus exposure and HLA in healthy donors. Germline CDR1 is SGHRS and CDR2 is YFSETQ. The length of the CDR3 is 14 residues. V lost 7 bases to trimming and J lost 0 bases; unmatched junction nucleotides: 6. PCR amplification relied on 60 Vbeta primers (plus 13 Jbeta primers). Libraries were prepared by immunoSEQ multiplex PCR; TCRdb keeps only in-frame clonotypes and omits some of them. The sample holds around 120,000 clones, around 76% seen once.

Material: PBMCs. The chain uses TRBV5-1 and TRBJ1-1, with 7 nucleotides matching TRBD1. The sequence derives from a man aged 55-75 years in good health and CMV-seropositive. The CDR3: CASSPGQMNTEAFF. CDR3 nucleotide sequence: TGCGCCAGCTCCCCGGGACAGATGAACACTGAAGCTTTCTTT.